This T cell receptor (beta chain) was retrieved from a study of shared clonotypes between healthy human individuals. Study-wide findings and caveats: When naive CD4 clonotypes were compared across several donors, 4% to 6.5% were shared.

The naive CD8 fraction comprised CD45RO-negative cells positively selected for CCR7 and excluded terminally differentiated effector memory CD45RA+ cells. Donors, healthy HIV-negative adults, lacked recent acute infections or vaccinations. V lost 3 bases and J 7 bases, leaving 9 bases between the germline ends. The CDR3 covers 12 residues. Germline CDR1 reads SEHNR; CDR2 reads FQNEAQ (reference sequence). The data were produced by immunoSEQ multiplex PCR, yet TCRdb's version contains in-frame clones alone and is incomplete. The table lists approximately 1.9 million clones, roughly 93% of them singletons, with around 1.7% in the top ten. Concerning this clone: The antigen remains unidentified.

The chain carries TRBV7-9 and TRBJ1-2; D gene ambiguous. Sequencing was done on a sample of naive CD8+ T cells from PBMCs. This sequence originates from a young man in good health. Some clones in this sample may be carry-over from other donors' samples. The CDR3 coding sequence is TGTGCCAGCAGCTTGGGAAATCGTGGCTACACCTTC. Translation: CASSLGNRGYTF.